A single sample is the source of the 29 T cell receptor beta chains below, sequenced in a study of cytomegalovirus exposure and HLA in healthy donors (dated by TCRdb to about 2017). Library preparation used the immunoSEQ multiplex PCR assay. A mixture of 60 forward primers for TCR Vbeta segments and 13 reverse primers for TCR Jbeta segments was used in the multiplex PCR. This is the immuneACCESS table as TCRdb keeps it, with only in-frame sequences that have V and J called. A part of the clones is gone; compared with another copy, unresolved V genes explain less than half, and the rest is unexplained. Recorded for this sample are some 130,000 clones; 55% to 80% of them occurred a single time. The leading ten clones occupy around 2.5% of the sample. Sequenced material: PBMCs. Receptor source: a woman aged 35 to 49 in good health and CMV-seronegative.

The chain links TRBV5-4 to TRBJ2-3, with unresolved D. V gave up 0 bases and J gave up 5 bases, with 10 bases separating them. There are 14 residues in the CDR3. CDR1 is SGHNT, CDR2 YYREEE, per germline (reference sequence). The CDR3: CASSLVSELDTQYF. The CDR3 region has the DNA TGTGCCAGCAGCTTGGTCTCCGAGCTAGATACGCAGTATTTT.

In this sample, this clone turned up a few times. V is TRBV10-3 and J is TRBJ2-2, with TRBD1 matching over 7 bases. The CDR3 spans 15 residues. V lost 6 bases to trimming and J lost 3 bases; unmatched junction nucleotides: 7. Germline V gene lookup returns CDR1 ENHRY and CDR2 SYGVKD. The CDR3: CAIRPDRAYTGELFF. CDR3 DNA: TGTGCCATCAGGCCCGACAGGGCCTACACCGGGGAGCTGTTTTTT.

The chain has TRBV29-1 and TRBJ1-1; D ambiguous. Germline CDR1 is SQVTM and CDR2 is ANQGSEA. Between the trimmed V and J ends, which lost 8 bases and 2 bases, there was a span of 9 bases. The length of the CDR3 is 11 residues. CDR3 region: CSTTANTEAFF. For the CDR3, the DNA is TGCAGCACCACAGCTAACACTGAAGCTTTCTTT.

This sequence joins TRBV5-4 and TRBJ1-5, with 7 bases matching TRBD1. CDR1 SGHNT and CDR2 YYREEE come from the germline V gene (reference sequence). With V trimmed by 3 bases and J by 0 bases, 3 bases remained unmatched. The CDR3 consists of 15 residues. The DNA of the CDR3 is TGTGCCAGCAGCTCAGGGGGAAATAGCAATCAGCCCCAGCATTTT. Encoded protein: CASSSGGNSNQPQHF.

This clone has more than one count but fewer than ten. The chain links TRBV9 to TRBJ2-7; D perhaps matches TRBD1 (5 bases). Trimming pared 0 bases from V and 2 bases from J, leaving 12 bases between. This CDR3 has 15 amino acids. Germline V gene sequence: CDR1 SGDLS, CDR2 YYNGEE. The CDR3 nucleotides are TGTGCCAGCAGCGTAGCCTGGGGCGGAACCTACGAGCAGTACTTC. Translation: CASSVAWGGTYEQYF.

CDR3 sequence (DNA): TGTGCCATCAGTGACACAGAACTAGCCAAAAACATTCAGTACTTC. Translated, it gives CAISDTELAKNIQYF. J is TRBJ2-4 and V is TRBV10-3; D not resolved. The CDR3 consists of 15 residues. The germline V gene has CDR1 ENHRY and CDR2 SYGVKD. Trimming cost V 3 bases and J 0 bases, with 9 bases left between them.

This clone has a single count. CDR3 sequence reads: CASTPPGGPGLLINSPLHF. CDR3 nucleotide sequence: TGCGCCAGCACTCCCCCCGGGGGGCCGGGGCTGCTGATTAATTCACCCCTCCACTTT. The chain combines TRBV10-1 with TRBJ1-6; tentative D call: TRBD1 (6 bases). The CDR3 consists of 19 residues. The V gene lost 7 bases and the J gene lost 6 bases, with 28 bases spanning the gap. CDR1 WNHNN and CDR2 SYGVQD come from the germline V gene (reference sequence).

This clone was recorded a few times. The J gene is TRBJ1-5, the V gene TRBV9; tentative D call: TRBD1 (6 bases). The CDR3 totals 13 residues. The V gene lost 2 bases and the J gene lost 6 bases, with 9 bases spanning the gap. Germline V gives CDR1 SGDLS, CDR2 YYNGEE. CDR3 nucleotide sequence: TGTGCCAGCAGCGTTACAGGGAGTCAGCCCCAGCATTTT. Protein sequence: CASSVTGSQPQHF. The full variable domain, in which reference TRBV9 and TRBJ1-5 provide the parts outside the CDR3, is DSGVTQTPKHLITATGQRVTLRCSPRSGDLSVYWYQQSLDQGLQFLIQYYNGEERAKGNILERFSAQQFPDLHSELNLSSLELGDSALYFCASSVTGSQPQHFGDGTRLSIL.

The chain combines TRBV7-6 with TRBJ1-4, with TRBD1 identical over 7 bases. This CDR3 region has 16 residues. Per germline, CDR1 SGHVS and CDR2 FNYEAQ. The junction had 6 bases not matched to a gene; V was cut back by 1 base and J by 4 bases. The CDR3 loop is CASSLVPGQLNEKLFF. The CDR3 DNA follows: TGTGCCAGCAGCTTAGTTCCGGGACAGCTTAATGAAAAACTGTTTTTT.

The chain links TRBV28 to TRBJ2-7, with 7 bases matching TRBD2. CDR1 and CDR2 (germline): MDHEN, SYDVKM. This CDR3 has 15 residues. V was clipped by 4 bases and J by 2 bases; unmatched bases: 8. CDR3 sequence (DNA): TGTGCCAGCAGTTCCCCGGGACTATCGACCTACGAGCAGTACTTC. Translating gives CASSSPGLSTYEQYF.

V gene TRBV7-9 combines with J gene TRBJ1-4; D gene unclear. Germline V lookup: CDR1 SEHNR, CDR2 FQNEAQ (reference sequence). With 5 bases removed from V and 3 bases from J, the gap between germline ends came to 13 bases. The CDR3 is 15 amino acids. The CDR3 loop is CASSGGRGANEKLFF. DNA of the CDR3: TGTGCCAGCAGCGGAGGCCGAGGAGCTAATGAAAAACTGTTTTTT.

The rearrangement uses TRBV13 and TRBJ2-7, with unresolved D. This CDR3 comprises 12 residues. The V gene's germline CDR1 is PRHDT and CDR2 FYEKMQ (reference sequence). Trimming removed 3 bases at V and 10 bases at J, with 13 bases between. The CDR3 nucleotides are TGTGCCAGCAGCTTTGGGCCCTTAGAACAGTACTTC. Protein: CASSFGPLEQYF. The variable domain in full, with the rest retrieved from reference TRBV13 and TRBJ2-7, is AAGVIQSPRHLIKEKRETATLKCYPIPRHDTVYWYQQGPGQDPQFLISFYEKMQSDKGSIPDRFSAQQFSDYHSELNMSSLELGDSALYFCASSFGPLEQYFGPGTRLTVT.

The chain employs TRBV5-6 and TRBJ1-3; D uncertain. Trimming shortened V by 0 bases and J by 0 bases, and 10 bases separated the two germline ends. The CDR3 is 16 residues long. The germline gives CDR1 SGHDT, CDR2 YYEEEE. The CDR3, as DNA: TGTGCCAGCAGCTTGGGCTTATGGAGCTCTGGAAACACCATATATTTT. Protein product: CASSLGLWSSGNTIYF.

This clone was seen more than once but under ten times. The chain combines TRBV5-1 with TRBJ1-2; 9 nucleotides match TRBD1. With 5 bases clipped from V and 4 bases from J, the junction kept 9 bases outside the gene matches. This CDR3 contains 15 residues. CDR1 and CDR2 from the germline V gene are SGHRS and YFSETQ. CDR3 nucleotide sequence: TGCGCCAGCAGTAGGACAGGGGATCAAGCCTATGGCTACACCTTC. Amino acids: CASSRTGDQAYGYTF.

The genes are TRBV6-5 and TRBJ1-1; no firm D call. V was pared by 5 bases and J by 4 bases, with 11 bases between. This CDR3 has 13 residues. The germline V gene encodes CDR1 MNHEY and CDR2 SVGAGI. The CDR3 spells CASSAWAFTEAFF. CDR3 sequence (DNA): TGTGCCAGCAGTGCGTGGGCTTTCACTGAAGCTTTCTTT.

This rearrangement joins TRBV6-1 to TRBJ1-2; 8 nucleotides line up with TRBD1. Germline V gene data show CDR1 as MNHNS and CDR2 as SASEGT. This CDR3 has 13 residues. The junction had 5 bases not matched to a gene; V was cut back by 2 bases and J by 9 bases. CDR3 nucleotide sequence: TGTGCCAGCAGTGAACACAGGGGGTACCGCTACACCTTC. This encodes CASSEHRGYRYTF.

The V call is TRBV10-3, the J call TRBJ1-1; possibly TRBD1 for D (5 bases). The V gene lost 3 bases and the J gene lost 4 bases, with 15 bases spanning the gap. The CDR3 sequence is 15 residues long. CDR1 is ENHRY, CDR2 SYGVKD, per germline. The CDR3: CAISDRLPGGTEAFF. The CDR3 region has the DNA TGTGCCATCAGTGATCGCCTCCCGGGGGGCACTGAAGCTTTCTTT.

This chain joins TRBV4-3 and TRBJ2-7; TRBD1 is a possible D gene (6 bases). Trimming removed 0 bases from V and 2 bases from J, with 14 bases in between. Germline-derived CDR1 and CDR2 are LGHNA and YSLEER. The CDR3 sequence is 16 residues long. The CDR3 coding sequence is TGCGCCAGCAGCCAAGAGGTCTCGCAGGGGACCTACGAGCAGTACTTC. Amino acid sequence: CASSQEVSQGTYEQYF.

CDR3 residues: CASSLPGQRETQYF. The CDR3 DNA reads TGTGCCAGCAGCTTACCGGGACAGAGAGAGACCCAGTACTTC. The rearrangement joins TRBV5-4 to TRBJ2-5, with 7 bases aligning to TRBD1. From germline, CDR1 is SGHNT and CDR2 YYREEE (reference sequence). Trimming took 2 bases from V and 4 from J; bases not matched to a gene: 5. The CDR3 has 14 amino acids.

The chain carries TRBV28 and TRBJ2-5, with D perhaps matching TRBD1 (6 bases). V was trimmed by 9 bases and J by 5 bases, leaving 13 bases between them. The CDR3 is 12 residues long. The germline V gene encodes CDR1 MDHEN and CDR2 SYDVKM. CDR3 residues: CASGGSGETQYF. As DNA, the CDR3 is TGTGCCAGTGGGGGCTCGGGGGAGACCCAGTACTTC.

This chain connects TRBV30 to TRBJ1-1; D remains unclear. The CDR3 runs 10 residues. V was cut by 2 bases and J by 7 bases, with 5 bases left in between. Germline values: CDR1 GTSNPN, CDR2 SVGIG (reference sequence). The CDR3 is CAWSSGEAFF. The CDR3, as DNA: TGTGCCTGGAGTTCAGGTGAAGCTTTCTTT.

This clone has more than one count but fewer than ten. V gene TRBV4-2 combines with J gene TRBJ2-1; a weak D match, TRBD2 (7 bases). This CDR3 has 15 amino acids. CDR1 is LGHNA and CDR2 is YNFKEQ in the germline V gene. The V and J ends lost 1 base and 8 bases respectively, with 15 bases between them. CDR3: CASSQVIRGGDEQFF. In nucleotides, the CDR3 is TGTGCCAGCAGCCAAGTTATAAGAGGGGGGGATGAGCAGTTCTTC.

This chain connects TRBV11-3 to TRBJ2-5; D possibly corresponds to TRBD1 (5 bases). The CDR3 loop spans 15 amino acids. The germline V gene has CDR1 SGHNT and CDR2 YENEEA. The ends were cut back, 5 bases at V and 1 base at J, with 14 bases in the middle. The CDR3 DNA sequence: TGTGCCAGCAGCGCCCGGCAGGGCTCCCAAGAGACCCAGTACTTC. Translating gives CASSARQGSQETQYF.

This clone was counted only a few times. The rearrangement links TRBV10-3 to TRBJ2-1, with 7 positions matching TRBD1. Trimming took 6 bases from V and 9 from J; bases not matched to a gene: 8. Per the germline V gene, CDR1 is ENHRY and CDR2 is SYGVKD. The CDR3 extends over 13 amino acids. CDR3 residues: CAISSGTEGEQFF. In DNA form, the CDR3 reads TGTGCCATCAGCTCCGGGACAGAAGGTGAGCAGTTCTTC.

This clone was seen a handful of times. The genes are TRBV4-1 and TRBJ1-1, with D perhaps TRBD1 (6 bases). The germline CDR1 and CDR2 sequences are MGHRA and YSYEKL. This CDR3 has 16 residues. V lost 1 base, J lost 3 bases, and 15 bases lay in between. CDR3 amino acids: CASSQGGGRGYTEAFF. In DNA, the CDR3 is TGCGCCAGCAGCCAAGGAGGGGGGAGGGGGTACACTGAAGCTTTCTTT.

V is TRBV28 and J is TRBJ1-4; 7 nucleotides align to TRBD1. CDR3 length equals 13 residues. CDR1 MDHEN and CDR2 SYDVKM come from the germline V gene. With V trimmed by 7 bases and J by 8 bases, 7 bases remained unmatched. In nucleotides, the CDR3 is TGTGCCAGCAACCAGGGGGGAAACGAAAAACTGTTTTTT. This sequence encodes CASNQGGNEKLFF.

The chain recombines TRBV9 with TRBJ2-1; D is ambiguous. The germline V gene has CDR1 SGDLS and CDR2 YYNGEE. This CDR3 is 13 amino acids long. V gave up 2 bases and J gave up 9 bases, with 12 bases separating them. DNA of the CDR3: TGTGCCAGCAGCGTGGGCTCATATGGTGAGCAGTTCTTC. This encodes CASSVGSYGEQFF. The entire variable domain, with the rest obtained from reference TRBV9 and TRBJ2-1, is as follows: DSGVTQTPKHLITATGQRVTLRCSPRSGDLSVYWYQQSLDQGLQFLIQYYNGEERAKGNILERFSAQQFPDLHSELNLSSLELGDSALYFCASSVGSYGEQFFGPGTRLTVL.

The chain uses TRBV4-1 and TRBJ1-1, with 7 bases aligning to TRBD1. The CDR3 loop spans 15 amino acids. Trimming at V came to 4 bases and at J to 5 bases, leaving 10 bases not matched to a gene. Germline V gene lookup returns CDR1 MGHRA and CDR2 YSYEKL. CDR3 DNA: TGCGCCAGCAGCCCACACCCGACAGGGAATACTGAAGCTTTCTTT. It is translated as CASSPHPTGNTEAFF.

This clone was detected only once. This rearrangement joins TRBV12-5 to TRBJ2-2; 7 nucleotides align to TRBD1. This CDR3 is built from 15 residues. V was pared by 6 bases and J by 4 bases, with 8 bases of the junction left unmatched. The germline V gene encodes CDR1 LGHNT and CDR2 FRNRAP. Here the CDR3 DNA reads TGTGCTAGTGGCCAATTGGACAGGTCCACCGGGGAGCTGTTTTTT. Encoded protein: CASGQLDRSTGELFF.